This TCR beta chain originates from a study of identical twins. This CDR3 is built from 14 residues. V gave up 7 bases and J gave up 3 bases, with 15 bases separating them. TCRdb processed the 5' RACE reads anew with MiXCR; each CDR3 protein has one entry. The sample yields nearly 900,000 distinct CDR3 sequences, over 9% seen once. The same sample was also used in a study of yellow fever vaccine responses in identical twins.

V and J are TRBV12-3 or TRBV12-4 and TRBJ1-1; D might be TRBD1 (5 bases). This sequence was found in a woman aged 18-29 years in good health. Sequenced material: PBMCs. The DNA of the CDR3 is TGTGCCAGCACCCTCGTCGGGGGGTACACTGAAGCTTTCTTT. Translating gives CASTLVGGYTEAFF.